The 5 T cell receptor beta chains given below trace back to one sample, sequenced in a study of Graves' ophthalmopathy and Graves' hyperthyroidism. The TCR beta CDR3 regions underwent amplification from RNA transcripts. HTBI primers primed a first-round RT-PCR, and a second-round multiplex PCR followed. Each CDR3 protein gets one entry after TCRdb re-called the multiplex PCR reads with MiXCR. Of nearly 400,000 distinct CDR3 sequences listed, approximately 16% are singletons. The sample consisted of peripheral blood. The receptors were gathered from a woman in her late teens or twenties with Graves' ophthalmopathy.

This clonotype showed up many times. This chain uses TRBV28 with TRBJ2-7; a possible D gene is TRBD2 (6 bases). This CDR3 is 16 amino acids long. From germline, CDR1 is MDHEN and CDR2 SYDVKM. The V and J ends lost 3 bases and 0 bases respectively, with 15 bases between them. The CDR3 DNA reads as TGTGCCAGCAGTTTGCACCGGGACTCAAACTCCTACGAGCAGTACTTC. As protein: CASSLHRDSNSYEQYF.

This clonotype was observed at least ten times. The chain recombines TRBV27 with TRBJ2-2; 12 nucleotides match TRBD1. The length of the CDR3 is 18 residues. CDR1 and CDR2 (germline): MNHEY, SMNVEV (reference sequence). Trimming cost V 0 bases and J 2 bases; bases outside gene matches: 4. CDR3 amino acids: CASSLSGTGGGNTGELFF. The CDR3 DNA is TGTGCCAGCAGTTTATCGGGGACAGGGGGCGGTAACACCGGGGAGCTGTTTTTT.

V gene TRBV6-1 combines with J gene TRBJ1-2; 7 nucleotides line up with TRBD1. The CDR3 length is 14 residues. Unmatched junction bases numbered 9, after V lost 7 bases and J lost 4 bases. The V gene's germline CDR1 is MNHNS and CDR2 SASEGT. The CDR3 is CASNRYRGAYGYTF. The CDR3 DNA follows: TGTGCCAGCAACAGATACAGGGGCGCCTATGGCTACACCTTC.

In its sample, this clonotype was seen many times. The V and J genes are TRBV27 and TRBJ2-2; 7 bases match TRBD2. V lost 3 bases to trimming and J lost 2 bases; unmatched junction nucleotides: 6. Germline CDR1 MNHEY, CDR2 SMNVEV (reference sequence). The CDR3 spans 16 residues. Written as DNA, the CDR3 is TGTGCCAGCAGTTTTGGGGCGGGACTAAACACCGGGGAGCTGTTTTTT. It specifies CASSFGAGLNTGELFF.

This clonotype has ten or more counts. This chain uses TRBV9 with TRBJ1-5; no firm D call. This CDR3 has 13 amino acids. Trimming stripped 0 bases from V and 7 bases from J, with 8 bases between. The germline gives CDR1 SGDLS, CDR2 YYNGEE. The CDR3 sequence: CASSVGGKQPQHF. The DNA of the CDR3 is TGTGCCAGCAGCGTAGGGGGAAAACAGCCCCAGCATTTT.